One sample yielded the 5 T cell receptor beta chains listed below, sequenced in a study of CD8+CD57+ T cells in acquired aplastic anemia. In patients chosen for sequencing, flow cytometry had shown CD8+CD57+ cell expansion. TCR beta VDJ and CDR3 profiling used genomic DNA as template. TCRdb recomputed calls from the reads with MiXCR, one row per CDR3 protein. Of some 150,000 distinct CDR3 sequences listed, roughly 54% are singletons. Sequenced: sorted CD4+, CD8+, or CD8+CD57+ T cells (not recorded which) from PBMCs. These receptors all come from a human donor with aplastic anemia.

The chain is built from TRBV6-2 or TRBV6-3 and TRBJ2-7; tentatively, D is TRBD1 (5 bases). CDR1 and CDR2 from the germline V gene are MNHEY and SVGEGT. This CDR3 is built from 17 residues. Between the trimmed V and J ends, which lost 5 bases and 7 bases, there was a span of 27 bases. CDR3 protein: CASSPTTDRYVGFEQYF. In DNA form, the CDR3 reads TGTGCCAGCAGTCCTACAACCGACAGATACGTCGGTTTTGAGCAGTACTTC.

This clonotype occurred many times. As DNA, the CDR3 is TGTGCCACCAGCACCCGTAGCGGGGGAAGCTACGAGCAGTACTTC. Translated: CATSTRSGGSYEQYF. The chain has TRBV15 and TRBJ2-7; 9 nucleotides align to TRBD2. Trimming at V came to 4 bases and at J to 3 bases, leaving 7 bases not matched to a gene. Germline lookup yields CDR1 LNHNV and CDR2 YYDKDF (reference sequence). The CDR3 contains 15 residues.

This clonotype was seen at least ten times. J is TRBJ2-3 and V is TRBV5-6, with unresolved D. V lost 5 bases to trimming and J lost 1 base, with 11 bases between them. The CDR3 has 14 amino acids. Germline-derived CDR1 and CDR2 are SGHDT and YYEEEE. The CDR3 nucleotides are TGTGCCAGCAGTCCCACGGGTCGCACAGATACGCAGTATTTT. It is translated as CASSPTGRTDTQYF.

This clonotype was found many times. The V call is TRBV27, the J call TRBJ2-7; 9 bases map to TRBD1. The CDR3 runs to 13 residues. V shed 5 bases and J 4 bases; nucleotides not matched to a gene: 3. The germline V gene has CDR1 MNHEY and CDR2 SMNVEV (reference sequence). The DNA of the CDR3 is TGTGCCAGCAGTATACAGGGGGCGTACGAGCAGTACTTC. It codes for CASSIQGAYEQYF.

The rearrangement uses TRBV11-3 and TRBJ2-3; 7 positions match TRBD2. CDR3 length: 14 residues. The V gene end was trimmed by 3 bases and the J gene end by 5 bases; junction bases not matched to a gene: 5. The germline V gene has CDR1 SGHNT and CDR2 YENEEA. CDR3: CASSFAGGGDTQYF. The CDR3 coding sequence is TGTGCCAGCAGCTTTGCCGGCGGGGGAGATACGCAGTATTTT. Filled out from reference TRBV11-3 and TRBJ2-3, the complete variable domain reads EAGVVQSPRYKIIEKKQPVAFWCNPISGHNTLYWYLQNLGQGPELLIRYENEEAVDDSQLPKDRFSAERLKGVDSTLKIQPAELGDSAVYLCASSFAGGGDTQYFGPGTRLTVL.